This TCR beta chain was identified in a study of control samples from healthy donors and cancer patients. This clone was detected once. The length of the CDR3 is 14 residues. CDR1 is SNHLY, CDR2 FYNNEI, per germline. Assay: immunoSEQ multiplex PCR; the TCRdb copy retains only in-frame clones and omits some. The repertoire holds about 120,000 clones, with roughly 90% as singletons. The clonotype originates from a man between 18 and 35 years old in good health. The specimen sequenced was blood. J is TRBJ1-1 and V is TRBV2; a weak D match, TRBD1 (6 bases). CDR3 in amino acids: CPTGMRGRGTEAFF. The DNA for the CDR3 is TGTCCAACAGGGATGAGGGGGAGAGGCACTGAAGCTTTCTTT.